Below, 17 T cell receptor beta chains from the same sample are listed, as sequenced in a study of blood T cells in healthy people across ages. Sample-barcoded 5' priming and a J-beta primer mix drove a second PCR of roughly 7 to 11 cycles. TCRdb used MiXCR to reprocess the 5' RACE reads, holding one entry per CDR3 protein. The data show around 690,000 distinct CDR3 sequences, under 70% seen once. Material: blood. The receptors originated from a man aged 60 to 75 in good health.

The chain combines TRBV7-8 with TRBJ1-2; TRBD1 might be the D (6 bases). The CDR3 loop spans 15 amino acids. Trimming shortened V by 1 base and J by 3 bases, and 12 bases separated the two germline ends. Germline loops: CDR1 SGHVS, CDR2 FQNEAQ. CDR3 nucleotide sequence: TGTGCCAGCAGCTTAGATAGGGGGTCGTACTATGGCTACACCTTC. Protein: CASSLDRGSYYGYTF. The complete variable domain, with remaining parts taken from reference TRBV7-8 and TRBJ1-2, reads GAGVSQSPRYKVAKRGQDVALRCDPISGHVSLFWYQQALGQGPEFLTYFQNEAQLDKSGLPSDRFFAERPEGSVSTLKIQRTQQEDSAVYLCASSLDRGSYYGYTFGSGTRLTVV.

This clonotype was observed a few times. CDR3 sequence (DNA): TGTGCCAGCAGCCAAGCTGGGGCAGATACGCAGTATTTT. This encodes CASSQAGADTQYF. The chain recombines TRBV3-1 with TRBJ2-3; no reliable D call. The CDR3 length is 13 residues. With 1 base removed from V and 4 bases from J, the gap between germline ends came to 6 bases. Germline V gives CDR1 LGHDT, CDR2 YNNKEL (reference sequence).

The V and J genes are TRBV4-1 and TRBJ1-5, with 10 bases identical to TRBD1. Unmatched junction bases numbered 6, after V lost 1 base and J lost 6 bases. Germline CDR1 MGHRA, CDR2 YSYEKL. The CDR3 runs 16 residues. CDR3 sequence reads: CASSQVGGQGSQPQHF. CDR3 in DNA: TGCGCCAGCAGCCAAGTTGGGGGACAGGGGAGTCAGCCCCAGCATTTT.

This clonotype was detected only a few times. This sequence joins TRBV29-1 and TRBJ2-3; 7 bases are a match to TRBD2. This CDR3 is 15 amino acids long. Germline V gives CDR1 SQVTM, CDR2 ANQGSEA. With V trimmed by 5 bases and J by 2 bases, 10 bases remained unmatched. The CDR3 protein is CSVTSPGGNTDTQYF. The CDR3 DNA reads as TGCAGCGTTACCTCCCCCGGGGGGAACACAGATACGCAGTATTTT.

This clonotype was observed a few times. The chain joins TRBV4-2 to TRBJ1-2; TRBD1 might be the D (5 bases). The V gene lost 1 base and the J gene lost 8 bases, with 14 bases spanning the gap. This CDR3 contains 14 residues. Germline V gene data show CDR1 as LGHNA and CDR2 as YNFKEQ. The CDR3 region has the DNA TGTGCCAGCAGCCAAGGGGCAGGGTCGGTAGGCTACACCTTC. It specifies CASSQGAGSVGYTF.

This chain links TRBV29-1 with TRBJ2-1; possibly TRBD2 for D (7 bases). The CDR3 is 15 amino acids. Trimming removed 4 bases from V and 4 bases from J, with 17 bases in between. The germline V gene has CDR1 SQVTM and CDR2 ANQGSEA. The CDR3 sequence is CSVGDSGRGYNEQFF. CDR3 DNA: TGCAGCGTTGGTGATTCGGGGAGGGGGTACAATGAGCAGTTCTTC.

The rearrangement links TRBV12-3 or TRBV12-4 to TRBJ2-7; D is unclear. V lost 5 bases, J lost 2 bases, and 19 bases lay in between. CDR3 length: 16 amino acids. The CDR3 is CASSRASGLNTYEQYF. CDR3 sequence (DNA): TGTGCCAGCAGTCGCGCGAGTGGATTGAACACCTACGAGCAGTACTTC.

Of note for this clonotype: This may arise from a read error, as a much more abundant clone is one base away. V gene TRBV5-1 combines with J gene TRBJ1-4; 7 positions agree with TRBD1. The CDR3 has 14 residues. Germline V gene data show CDR1 as SGHRS and CDR2 as YFSETQ. This chain's CDR3 is CASSYGTAGEKPFF. The CDR3 coding sequence is TGCGCCAGCAGCTACGGGACAGCGGGGGAAAAACCGTTTTTT. Based on the CDR3 plus reference TRBV5-1 and TRBJ1-4, the full variable domain is KAGVTQTPRYLIKTRGQQVTLSCSPISGHRSVSWYQQTPGQGLQFLFEYFSETQRNKGNFPGRFSGRQFSNSRSEMNVSTLELGDSALYLCASSYGTAGEKPFFGSGTQLSVL.

The genes are TRBV7-2 and TRBJ2-2, with D perhaps matching TRBD1 or TRBD2 (6 bases each). Trimming shortened V by 5 bases and J by 6 bases, and 16 bases separated the two germline ends. The length of the CDR3 is 15 residues. Germline CDR1 is SGHTA and CDR2 is FQGNSA. The CDR3 bases are TGTGCCAGCAGCATCGAGCACGGGGGCCCCGGGGAGCTGTTTTTT. Residues: CASSIEHGGPGELFF. Full variable domain (outside the CDR3, taken from reference TRBV7-2 and TRBJ2-2): GAGVSQSPSNKVTEKGKDVELRCDPISGHTALYWYRQSLGQGLEFLIYFQGNSAPDKSGLPSDRFSAERTGGSVSTLTIQRTQQEDSAVYLCASSIEHGGPGELFFGEGSRLTVL.

The chain has TRBV5-1 and TRBJ2-7, with a possible D match to TRBD1 (5 bases). Trimming took off 4 bases at V and 2 bases at J, with 16 bases between the two ends. The germline gives CDR1 SGHRS, CDR2 YFSETQ. The CDR3 totals 15 residues. The CDR3 loop reads CASSTGHSGAYEQYF. The CDR3 DNA reads TGCGCCAGCAGCACCGGACACAGTGGGGCCTACGAGCAGTACTTC. Using reference TRBV5-1 and TRBJ2-7 for the parts outside the CDR3, the full variable domain is KAGVTQTPRYLIKTRGQQVTLSCSPISGHRSVSWYQQTPGQGLQFLFEYFSETQRNKGNFPGRFSGRQFSNSRSEMNVSTLELGDSALYLCASSTGHSGAYEQYFGPGTRLTVT.

About this clonotype: A much larger clone lies a single base off, so this may be a read error. V and J are TRBV6-5 and TRBJ2-7; 8 bases map to TRBD1. CDR1 is MNHEY, CDR2 SVGAGI, per germline. V lost 6 bases, J lost 2 bases, and 3 bases stayed unmatched. The CDR3 consists of 13 residues. In DNA, the CDR3 is TGTGCCAGCAGGGAGACAGGGGCCTACGAGCAGTACTTC. Its protein is CASRETGAYEQYF.

The chain employs TRBV28 and TRBJ2-2; 9 bases are shared with TRBD1. CDR3 length: 15 residues. Germline lookup yields CDR1 MDHEN and CDR2 SYDVKM. V trimming: 6 bases; J trimming: 5 bases; junction bases outside the gene matches: 7. The CDR3 loop reads CASSRRDRDTGELFF. The CDR3 DNA reads TGTGCCAGCAGCCGAAGGGACAGGGATACCGGGGAGCTGTTTTTT.

The genes are TRBV6-1 and TRBJ2-2; D possibly matches TRBD1 or TRBD2 (5 bases each). The V end lost 6 bases, the J end lost 6 bases, and 11 bases lay between the germline ends. The CDR3 totals 13 residues. Germline CDR1 and CDR2: MNHNS and SASEGT. This chain's CDR3 is CASSGGRAGELFF. In DNA, the CDR3 is TGTGCCAGCAGCGGAGGCAGGGCCGGGGAGCTGTTTTTT.

This clonotype has only a few counts. A junction boundary mismatches the germline segment, possibly from a read error. V and J are TRBV20-1 and TRBJ2-5, with D uncertain. Germline loops: CDR1 DFQATT, CDR2 SNEGSKA (reference sequence). This CDR3 comprises 11 residues. DNA of the CDR3: TGCAGTGCTAGACCGGCAGAGGCCCAGTACTTC. Protein sequence: CSARPAEAQYF.

CDR3 DNA: TGCAGTGCCAGGATGCCGGGACTCCCTATGAGGGAGCAGTTCTTC. Translating gives CSARMPGLPMREQFF. This rearrangement joins TRBV20-1 to TRBJ2-1, with D possibly TRBD2 on 6 matching bases. The V end lost 6 bases, the J end lost 10 bases, and 25 bases lay between the germline ends. This CDR3 spans 15 amino acids. Per germline, CDR1 DFQATT and CDR2 SNEGSKA (reference sequence).

V usage is TRBV24-1 and J usage is TRBJ1-2; 7 bases line up with TRBD1. The length of the CDR3 is 14 residues. The ends lost 6 bases at V and 8 bases at J; junction bases unmatched: 11. Germline V gene lookup returns CDR1 KGHDR and CDR2 SFDVKD. The CDR3 spells CATSPTNRGGGYTF. CDR3 nucleotides: TGTGCCACCAGTCCTACGAACAGGGGAGGCGGCTACACCTTC.

This chain uses TRBV7-8 with TRBJ2-3, with a tentative D call TRBD2 (6 bases). CDR1 is SGHVS and CDR2 is FQNEAQ in the germline V gene. The CDR3 extends over 15 amino acids. Deletions cut 1 base from V and 2 bases from J, with 10 bases between. In DNA form, the CDR3 reads TGTGCCAGCAGCTTAGAGCGGGTGAACACAGATACGCAGTATTTT. This gives the protein CASSLERVNTDTQYF.